Listed here are 21 T cell receptor beta chains from one sample, sequenced in a study of blood T cell repertoires in COVID-19. Some clones are missing from TCRdb's copy, which holds only in-frame ones; the method was immunoSEQ multiplex PCR. Among about 230,000 clones listed, 83% were seen once. What was sequenced was peripheral blood. Receptors were obtained from a woman under 40 with COVID-19, enrolled during active disease.

The chain recombines TRBV6-2 or TRBV6-3 with TRBJ2-3, with 13 nucleotides matching TRBD2. CDR3 length equals 18 residues. Germline loops: CDR1 MNHEY, CDR2 SVGEGT. The V gene end was trimmed by 2 bases and the J gene end by 2 bases; junction bases not matched to a gene: 7. For the CDR3, the DNA is TGTGCCAGCAGTTACCAAGTGGGACTAGCGGGATTCACAGATACGCAGTATTTT. This sequence encodes CASSYQVGLAGFTDTQYF.

This clone is a singleton in its sample. The gene calls are TRBV6-6 and TRBJ1-2, with 10 bases aligning to TRBD1. Germline CDR1 MNHNY, CDR2 SVGAGI (reference sequence). V shed 5 bases and J 4 bases; nucleotides not matched to a gene: 4. The CDR3 totals 14 residues. CDR3 region: CASSVTGGGYGYTF. DNA for the CDR3: TGTGCCAGCAGTGTGACAGGGGGCGGCTATGGCTACACCTTC.

The gene calls are TRBV19 and TRBJ2-7; TRBD1 matches 9 bases. Trimming at V came to 3 bases and at J to 4 bases, leaving 7 bases not matched to a gene. The CDR3 runs to 15 residues. Germline V gene sequence: CDR1 LNHDA, CDR2 SQIVND (reference sequence). CDR3 in DNA: TGTGCCAGTAGTATCTCATCGGACAGGGGATACGAGCAGTACTTC. Protein sequence: CASSISSDRGYEQYF.

The J gene is TRBJ1-5, the V gene TRBV2; unclear D gene. CDR1 is SNHLY and CDR2 is FYNNEI in the germline V gene. The length of the CDR3 is 15 residues. Trimming removed 7 bases at V and 0 bases at J, with 13 bases between. The chain's CDR3 is CASKTRQTSNQPQHF. The CDR3 nucleotides are TGTGCCAGCAAAACTAGGCAGACTAGCAATCAGCCCCAGCATTTT.

CDR3 nucleotides: TGTGCCAGCAGTGAGACCGGGACTAGCGGTCCCGAGCAGTTCTTC. The encoded protein is CASSETGTSGPEQFF. The rearrangement uses TRBV6-1 and TRBJ2-1; TRBD2 matches at 11 bases. V lost 3 bases, J lost 10 bases, and 8 bases stayed unmatched. The CDR3 totals 15 residues. The germline CDR1 and CDR2 sequences are MNHNS and SASEGT.

V gene TRBV11-1 combines with J gene TRBJ1-2; 9 bases are shared with TRBD1. Trimming at V came to 4 bases and at J to 8 bases, leaving 8 bases not matched to a gene. The CDR3 is 14 amino acids. In germline, CDR1 is SGHAT, CDR2 FQDESV (reference sequence). The CDR3 DNA is TGTGCCAGCAGCTCCCGGGACAGGGTTTCCGGCTACACCTTC. This gives the protein CASSSRDRVSGYTF.

This rearrangement joins TRBV30 to TRBJ1-2; D gene uncertain. This CDR3 region has 11 residues. The germline V gene encodes CDR1 GTSNPN and CDR2 SVGIG (reference sequence). With 7 bases removed from V and 4 bases from J, the gap between germline ends came to 10 bases. CDR3 amino acids: CASSGGYGYTF. In DNA, the CDR3 is TGTGCCTCGAGCGGCGGCTATGGCTACACCTTC.

V and J are TRBV9 and TRBJ1-2, with TRBD1 matching over 8 bases. There are 16 residues in the CDR3. V shed 0 bases and J 7 bases; nucleotides not matched to a gene: 11. The germline CDR1 and CDR2 sequences are SGDLS and YYNGEE. The DNA of the CDR3 is TGTGCCAGCAGCGTAGAAGTAGAAACAGGGGGAGGTGGCTACACCTTC. Protein sequence: CASSVEVETGGGGYTF. Together with reference TRBV9 and TRBJ1-2, the CDR3 gives the full variable domain: DSGVTQTPKHLITATGQRVTLRCSPRSGDLSVYWYQQSLDQGLQFLIQYYNGEERAKGNILERFSAQQFPDLHSELNLSSLELGDSALYFCASSVEVETGGGGYTFGSGTRLTVV.

The chain joins TRBV6-5 to TRBJ2-5; D might be TRBD1 (5 bases). The length of the CDR3 is 13 residues. Germline V gives CDR1 MNHEY, CDR2 SVGAGI. V lost 5 bases and J lost 7, with 14 bases in between. The CDR3 DNA follows: TGTGCCAGCAGTAGAGCCCAGCAGGGGACCCAGTACTTC. This translates into CASSRAQQGTQYF.

This chain connects TRBV14 to TRBJ2-5; TRBD1 aligns across 8 bases. There are 16 residues in the CDR3. The germline V gene has CDR1 SGHDN and CDR2 FVKESK. The V gene end was trimmed by 0 bases and the J gene end by 5 bases; junction bases not matched to a gene: 8. CDR3 in DNA: TGTGCCAGCAGCCAAGATTGGCAGGGGGCGAGGGAGACCCAGTACTTC. As protein: CASSQDWQGARETQYF.

The chain uses TRBV11-2 and TRBJ2-5, with TRBD1 matching 9 bases. CDR3 length: 14 residues. CDR1 is SGHAT, CDR2 FQNNGV, per germline. V dropped 5 bases and J dropped 5; count of bases not matched to a gene: 6. CDR3 in amino acids: CASSLTQGAETQYF. The CDR3 DNA reads as TGTGCCAGCAGCCTTACACAGGGGGCTGAGACCCAGTACTTC. The full variable domain, rest sourced from reference TRBV11-2 and TRBJ2-5, is EAGVAQSPRYKIIEKRQSVAFWCNPISGHATLYWYQQILGQGPKLLIQFQNNGVVDDSQLPKDRFSAERLKGVDSTLKIQPAKLEDSAVYLCASSLTQGAETQYFGPGTRLLVL.

The chain joins TRBV27 to TRBJ2-7; 11 bases align to TRBD1. The CDR3 extends over 14 amino acids. Germline V gives CDR1 MNHEY, CDR2 SMNVEV (reference sequence). Trimming took 8 bases from V and 6 from J; bases not matched to a gene: 9. CDR3 region: CASWGQGGLSEQYF. DNA of the CDR3: TGTGCCAGCTGGGGACAGGGGGGATTGAGCGAGCAGTACTTC.

This chain links TRBV19 with TRBJ2-3, with D perhaps matching TRBD2 (6 bases). Germline CDR1 is LNHDA and CDR2 is SQIVND (reference sequence). The CDR3 sequence is 13 residues long. V lost 7 bases and J lost 5, with 13 bases in between. This chain's CDR3 is CASMAGSRDTQYF. The CDR3 DNA sequence: TGTGCCAGTATGGCGGGATCGAGAGATACGCAGTATTTT.

The gene calls are TRBV19 and TRBJ1-5, with 9 bases that match TRBD1. V trimming: 7 bases; J trimming: 9 bases; junction bases outside the gene matches: 16. From germline, CDR1 is LNHDA and CDR2 SQIVND (reference sequence). The CDR3 totals 16 residues. The CDR3 spells CASISSGQGSFTPQHF. Written as DNA, the CDR3 is TGTGCCAGTATCTCCTCAGGACAGGGGTCATTTACGCCCCAGCATTTT.

The chain has TRBV6-5 and TRBJ2-7, with 7 bases identical to TRBD2. Germline CDR1 and CDR2: MNHEY and SVGAGI. J gave up 6 bases and V 7 bases, and 9 bases lay outside the gene matches. CDR3 length: 13 amino acids. CDR3 bases: TGTGCCAGCATCGGGGGGAGTCCGGGCGAGCAGTACTTC. It translates to CASIGGSPGEQYF.

The chain is built from TRBV5-1 and TRBJ2-1, with 8 bases identical to TRBD1. The CDR3 has 12 residues. The germline V gene encodes CDR1 SGHRS and CDR2 YFSETQ. J was trimmed by 8 bases and V by 5 bases; bases with no gene match: 3. The CDR3 DNA is TGCGCCAGCAGTCAGGGGGCCCATGAGCAGTTCTTC. Its protein is CASSQGAHEQFF.

V is TRBV2 and J is TRBJ1-6; D perhaps matches TRBD1 (5 bases). Trimming removed 9 bases at V and 7 bases at J, with 13 bases between. This CDR3 comprises 13 residues. Germline V gene data show CDR1 as SNHLY and CDR2 as FYNNEI. The CDR3 coding sequence is TGTGCCAGATCAGGGTCGAGGAATTCACCCCTCCACTTT. Protein: CARSGSRNSPLHF.

The chain has TRBV30 and TRBJ1-2, with D possibly matching TRBD1 (5 bases). From germline, CDR1 is GTSNPN and CDR2 SVGIG (reference sequence). The CDR3 extends over 13 amino acids. The ends were cut back, 5 bases at V and 6 bases at J, with 16 bases in the middle. The DNA for the CDR3 is TGTGCCTGGTACGGAGGGCCCAGGGATGGCTACACCTTC. This gives the protein CAWYGGPRDGYTF.

Only one count was recorded for this clone. V and J are TRBV14 and TRBJ2-3; D is undetermined. Germline V gene data show CDR1 as SGHDN and CDR2 as FVKESK. Trimming removed 0 bases from V and 5 bases from J, with 6 bases in between. This CDR3 comprises 13 residues. The CDR3 nucleotides read TGTGCCAGCAGCCAAGATCCCGGAGATACGCAGTATTTT. Protein: CASSQDPGDTQYF. The complete variable domain, with remaining parts taken from reference TRBV14 and TRBJ2-3, reads EAGVTQFPSHSVIEKGQTVTLRCDPISGHDNLYWYRRVMGKEIKFLLHFVKESKQDESGMPNNRFLAERTGGTYSTLKVQPAELEDSGVYFCASSQDPGDTQYFGPGTRLTVL.

The V gene is TRBV11-2, the J gene TRBJ2-5, with a weak D call TRBD1 (5 bases). CDR1 SGHAT and CDR2 FQNNGV come from the germline V gene. V lost 6 bases, J lost 0 bases, and 14 bases lay in between. CDR3 size: 15 residues. CDR3 sequence: CASRTTAKYQETQYF. Here the CDR3 DNA reads TGTGCCAGCAGAACGACAGCGAAGTACCAAGAGACCCAGTACTTC.

In DNA form, the CDR3 reads TGTGCCAGCAGCCAAGTAGCGGGAGTGGCGGATACGCAGTATTTT. Translating it yields CASSQVAGVADTQYF. The gene calls are TRBV3-1 (or the pseudogene TRBV3-2) and TRBJ2-3; 9 bases match TRBD2. CDR1 is LGHDT and CDR2 is YNNKEL in the germline V gene (reference sequence). The CDR3 is made up of 15 amino acids. J was trimmed by 6 bases and V by 1 base; bases with no gene match: 5.